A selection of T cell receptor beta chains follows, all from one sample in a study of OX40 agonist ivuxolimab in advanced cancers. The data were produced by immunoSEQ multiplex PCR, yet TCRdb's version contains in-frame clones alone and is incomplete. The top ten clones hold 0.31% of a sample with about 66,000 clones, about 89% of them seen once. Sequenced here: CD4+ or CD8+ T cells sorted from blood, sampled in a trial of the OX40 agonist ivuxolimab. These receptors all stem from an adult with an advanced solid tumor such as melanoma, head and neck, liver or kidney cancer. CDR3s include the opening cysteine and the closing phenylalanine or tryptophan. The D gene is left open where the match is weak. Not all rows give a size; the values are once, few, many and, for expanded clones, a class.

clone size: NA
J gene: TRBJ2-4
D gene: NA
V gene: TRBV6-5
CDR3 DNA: TGTGCCAGCTCAGCCAAAAACATTCAGTACTTC
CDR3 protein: CASSAKNIQYF

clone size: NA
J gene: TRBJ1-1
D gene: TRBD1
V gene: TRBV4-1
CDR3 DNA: TGCGCCAGCAGCCAAGACCGACGACAGGGAGTAAACACTGAAGCTTTCTTT
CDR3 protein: CASSQDRRQGVNTEAFF

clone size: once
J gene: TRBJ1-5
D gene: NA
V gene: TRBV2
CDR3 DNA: TGTGCCAGCAGTAACCGGGGGAATGGCAATCAGCCCCAGCATTTT
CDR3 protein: CASSNRGNGNQPQHF

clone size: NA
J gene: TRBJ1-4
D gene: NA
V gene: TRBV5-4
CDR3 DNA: TGTGCCAGCAGCTCTGCAGTTAATGAAAAACTGTTTTTT
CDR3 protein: CASSSAVNEKLFF

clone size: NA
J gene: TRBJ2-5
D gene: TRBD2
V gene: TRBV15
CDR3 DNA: TGTGCCACCAGCAGAGGGCGGGAGGGGCAAGAGACCCAGTACTTC
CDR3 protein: CATSRGREGQETQYF

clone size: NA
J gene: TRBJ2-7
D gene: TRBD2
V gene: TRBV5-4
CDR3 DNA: TGTGCCAGCAGCCGTGGGACTAGCGGGATTTCCTACGAGCAGTACTTC
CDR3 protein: CASSRGTSGISYEQYF

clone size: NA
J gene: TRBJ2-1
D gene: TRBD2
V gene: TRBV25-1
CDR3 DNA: TGTGCCAGCAGTGGGCTAGCGGGGTACAATGAGCAGTTCTTC
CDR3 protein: CASSGLAGYNEQFF

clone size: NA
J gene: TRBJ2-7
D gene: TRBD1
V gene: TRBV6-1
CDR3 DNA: TGTGCCAGCAGGGCCTTTGGACAGGGATTGCGGGAGCAGTACTTC
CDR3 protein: CASRAFGQGLREQYF

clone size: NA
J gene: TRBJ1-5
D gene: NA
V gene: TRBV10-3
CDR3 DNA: TGTGCCATCAGTGAGGTCCTGAATAGCAATCAGCCCCAGCATTTT
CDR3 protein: CAISEVLNSNQPQHF

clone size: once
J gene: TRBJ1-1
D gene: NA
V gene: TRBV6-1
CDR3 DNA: TGTGCCAGCTTAAGGGGGGTAGGGGCGAACACTGAAGCTTTCTTT
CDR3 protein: CASLRGVGANTEAFF

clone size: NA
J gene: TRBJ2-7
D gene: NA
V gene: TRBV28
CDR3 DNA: TGTGCCAGCTCCTCGGAGTACGAGCAGTACTTC
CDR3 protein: CASSSEYEQYF

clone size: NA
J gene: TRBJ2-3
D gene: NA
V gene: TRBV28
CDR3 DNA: TGTGCCAGCATTCCCTTGCTAGCGCGGTCCAGCACAGATACGCAGTATTTT
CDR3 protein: CASIPLLARSSTDTQYF

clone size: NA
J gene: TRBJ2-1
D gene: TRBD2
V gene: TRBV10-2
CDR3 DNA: TGCGCCAGCAGTGAGGTCGGGAGGGCGTACAATGAGCAGTTCTTC
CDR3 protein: CASSEVGRAYNEQFF

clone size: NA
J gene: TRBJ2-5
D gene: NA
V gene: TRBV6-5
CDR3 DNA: TGTGCCAGCAGTGATACAGGGCTTAGGGAGACCCAGTACTTC
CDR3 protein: CASSDTGLRETQYF

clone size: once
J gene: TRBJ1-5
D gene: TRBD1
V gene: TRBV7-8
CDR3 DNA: TGTGCCAGCAGTCAAGGGACAGGGCAGTTCCAGCCCCAGCATTTT
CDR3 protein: CASSQGTGQFQPQHF

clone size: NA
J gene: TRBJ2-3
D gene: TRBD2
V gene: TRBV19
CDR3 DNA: TGTGCCAGTAGATTGGCGGGGGGCTATGATACGCAGTATTTT
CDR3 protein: CASRLAGGYDTQYF

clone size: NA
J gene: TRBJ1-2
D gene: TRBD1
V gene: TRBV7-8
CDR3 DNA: TGTGCCAGCAGCGGAGACCGGGACAGTAACTATGGCTACACCTTC
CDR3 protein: CASSGDRDSNYGYTF

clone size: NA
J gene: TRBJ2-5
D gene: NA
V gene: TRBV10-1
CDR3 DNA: TGCGCCAGCAGTGAGTCCGAGCTCTGGGGAGCCCAGTACTTC
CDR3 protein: CASSESELWGAQYF

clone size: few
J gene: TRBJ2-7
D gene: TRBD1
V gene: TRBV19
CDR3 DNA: TGTGCCAGTAGTACGACAGGGGGCGGCGAGCAGTACTTC
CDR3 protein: CASSTTGGGEQYF

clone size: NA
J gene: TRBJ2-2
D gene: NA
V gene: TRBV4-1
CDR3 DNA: TGCGCCAGCAGCCAAGGTCAGGAAATTCCCACCGGGGAGCTGTTTTTT
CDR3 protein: CASSQGQEIPTGELFF

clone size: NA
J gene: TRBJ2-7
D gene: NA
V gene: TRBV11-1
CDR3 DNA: TGTGCCAGCAGCTTACCGCGGGTAGGTGGATCCCAGCAGTACTTC
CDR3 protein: CASSLPRVGGSQQYF

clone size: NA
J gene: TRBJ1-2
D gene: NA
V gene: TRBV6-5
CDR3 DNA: TGTGCCAGCAGTTACTCTGGAAGAGGAGGTGGCTACACCTTC
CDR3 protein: CASSYSGRGGGYTF

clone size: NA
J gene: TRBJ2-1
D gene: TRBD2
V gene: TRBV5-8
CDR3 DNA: TGTGCCATCGGGATGCGGGAGGTATCCTACAATGAGCAGTTCTTC
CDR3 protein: CAIGMREVSYNEQFF

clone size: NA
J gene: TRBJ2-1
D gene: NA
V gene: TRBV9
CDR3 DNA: TGTGCCAGCAGCGTCGGACTGGGGCAAGGGGACAATGAGCAGTTCTTC
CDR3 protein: CASSVGLGQGDNEQFF

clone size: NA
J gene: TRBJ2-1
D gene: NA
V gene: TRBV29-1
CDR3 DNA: TGCAGCGTTGTGGGCGAAACCTACAATGAGCAGTTCTTC
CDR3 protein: CSVVGETYNEQFF